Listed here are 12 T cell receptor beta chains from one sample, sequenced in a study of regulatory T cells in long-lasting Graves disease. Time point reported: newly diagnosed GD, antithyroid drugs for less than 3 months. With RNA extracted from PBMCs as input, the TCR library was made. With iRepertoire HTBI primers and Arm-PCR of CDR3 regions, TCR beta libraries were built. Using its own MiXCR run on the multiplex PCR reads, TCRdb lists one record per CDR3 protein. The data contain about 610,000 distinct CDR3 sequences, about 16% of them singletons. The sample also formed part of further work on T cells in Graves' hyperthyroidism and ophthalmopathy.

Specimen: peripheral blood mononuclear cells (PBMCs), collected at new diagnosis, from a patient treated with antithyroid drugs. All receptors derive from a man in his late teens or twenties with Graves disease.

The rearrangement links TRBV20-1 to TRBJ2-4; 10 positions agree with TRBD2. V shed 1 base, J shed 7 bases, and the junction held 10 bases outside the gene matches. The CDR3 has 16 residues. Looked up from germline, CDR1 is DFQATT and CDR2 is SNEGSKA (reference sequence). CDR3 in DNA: TGCAGTGCTAGAGTGGAGAGCGGGAGGGCCGCGAACATTCAGTACTTC. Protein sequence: CSARVESGRAANIQYF.

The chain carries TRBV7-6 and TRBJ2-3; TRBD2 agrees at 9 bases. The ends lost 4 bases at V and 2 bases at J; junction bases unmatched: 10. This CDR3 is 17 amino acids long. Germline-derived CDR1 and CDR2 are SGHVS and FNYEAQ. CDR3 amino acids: CASSSSGTSGYTDTQYF. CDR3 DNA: TGTGCCAGCAGCTCCTCCGGCACTAGCGGGTACACAGATACGCAGTATTTT.

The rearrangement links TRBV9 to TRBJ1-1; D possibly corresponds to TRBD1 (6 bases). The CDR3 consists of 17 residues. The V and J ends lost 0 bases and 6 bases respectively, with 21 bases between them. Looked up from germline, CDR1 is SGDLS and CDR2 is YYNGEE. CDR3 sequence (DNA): TGTGCCAGCAGCGTAGGTCCTCAGGGGCGGGGTAGGCCTGAAGCTTTCTTT. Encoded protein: CASSVGPQGRGRPEAFF.

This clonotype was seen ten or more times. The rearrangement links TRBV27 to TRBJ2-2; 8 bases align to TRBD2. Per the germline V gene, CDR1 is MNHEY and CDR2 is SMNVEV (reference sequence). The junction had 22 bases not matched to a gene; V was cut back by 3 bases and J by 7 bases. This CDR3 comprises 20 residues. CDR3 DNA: TGTGCCAGCAGTTTCAAATTTGTGGGACTAGGGACACGAGAAGACGGGGAGCTGTTTTTT. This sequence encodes CASSFKFVGLGTREDGELFF.

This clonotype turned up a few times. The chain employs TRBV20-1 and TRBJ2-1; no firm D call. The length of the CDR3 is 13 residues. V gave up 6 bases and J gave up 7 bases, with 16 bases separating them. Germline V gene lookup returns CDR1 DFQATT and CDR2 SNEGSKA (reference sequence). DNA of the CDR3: TGCAGTGCCTATCCTAGTTTGGCGAATGAGCAGTTCTTC. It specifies CSAYPSLANEQFF.

The CDR3 loop reads CASSLNRGPLHF. CDR3 in DNA: TGTGCCAGCAGTTTAAATCGGGGCCCCCTCCACTTT. This sequence joins TRBV27 and TRBJ1-6; possible D gene TRBD1, 5 bases. The germline V gene encodes CDR1 MNHEY and CDR2 SMNVEV (reference sequence). The germline V and J ends were trimmed by 2 bases and 13 bases, with 9 bases remaining between them. This CDR3 is 12 amino acids long.

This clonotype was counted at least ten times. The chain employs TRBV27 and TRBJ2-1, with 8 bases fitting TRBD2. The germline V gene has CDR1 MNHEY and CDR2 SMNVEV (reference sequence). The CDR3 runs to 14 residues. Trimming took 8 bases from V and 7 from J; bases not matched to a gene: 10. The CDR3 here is CASQAHGRANEQFF. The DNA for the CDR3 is TGTGCCAGCCAAGCCCACGGGAGGGCAAATGAGCAGTTCTTC.

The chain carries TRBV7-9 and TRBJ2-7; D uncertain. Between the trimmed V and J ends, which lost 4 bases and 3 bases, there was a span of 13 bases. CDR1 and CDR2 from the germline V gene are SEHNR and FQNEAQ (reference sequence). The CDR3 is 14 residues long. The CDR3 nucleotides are TGTGCCAGCAGCTCCCCCGGATCCCGCTACGAGCAGTACTTC. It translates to CASSSPGSRYEQYF.

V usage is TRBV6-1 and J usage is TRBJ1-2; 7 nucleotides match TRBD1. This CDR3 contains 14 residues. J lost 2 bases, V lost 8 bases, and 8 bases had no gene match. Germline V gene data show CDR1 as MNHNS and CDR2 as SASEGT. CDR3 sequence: CASERPDRNYGYTF. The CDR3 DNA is TGTGCCAGCGAACGCCCGGACAGGAACTATGGCTACACCTTC.

In nucleotides, the CDR3 is TGCAGCGTTGTAGGGACTAGCGGGAGGGCCCTCAATGAGCAGTTCTTC. This translates into CSVVGTSGRALNEQFF. The chain carries TRBV29-1 and TRBJ2-1; 16 bases agree with TRBD2. The CDR3 sequence is 16 residues long. The ends lost 4 bases at V and 6 bases at J; junction bases unmatched: 6. Germline CDR1 reads SQVTM; CDR2 reads ANQGSEA.

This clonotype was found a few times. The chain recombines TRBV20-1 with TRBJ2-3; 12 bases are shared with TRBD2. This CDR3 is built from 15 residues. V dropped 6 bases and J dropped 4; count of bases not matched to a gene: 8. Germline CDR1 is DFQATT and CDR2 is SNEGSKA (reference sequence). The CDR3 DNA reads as TGCAGTGCCATAGGACTAGCGGGATCGTCAGATACGCAGTATTTT. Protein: CSAIGLAGSSDTQYF.

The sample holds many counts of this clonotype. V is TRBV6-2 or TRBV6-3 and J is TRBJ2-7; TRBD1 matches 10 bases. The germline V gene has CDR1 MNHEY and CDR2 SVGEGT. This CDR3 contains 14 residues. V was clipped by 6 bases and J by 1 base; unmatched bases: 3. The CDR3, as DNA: TGTGCCAGCAGGATGGGACAGGGGTCCTACGAGCAGTACTTC. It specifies CASRMGQGSYEQYF.